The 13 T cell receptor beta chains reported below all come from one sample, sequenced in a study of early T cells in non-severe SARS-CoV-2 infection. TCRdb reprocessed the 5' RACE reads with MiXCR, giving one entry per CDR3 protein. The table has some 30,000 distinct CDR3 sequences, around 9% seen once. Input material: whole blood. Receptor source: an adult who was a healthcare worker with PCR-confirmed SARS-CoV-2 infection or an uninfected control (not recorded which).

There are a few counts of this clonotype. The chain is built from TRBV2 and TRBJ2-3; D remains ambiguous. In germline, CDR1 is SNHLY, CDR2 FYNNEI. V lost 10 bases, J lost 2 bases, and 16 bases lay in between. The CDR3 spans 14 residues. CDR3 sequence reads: CATESLGFTDTQYF. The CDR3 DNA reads TGTGCCACCGAATCCTTAGGGTTCACAGATACGCAGTATTTT.

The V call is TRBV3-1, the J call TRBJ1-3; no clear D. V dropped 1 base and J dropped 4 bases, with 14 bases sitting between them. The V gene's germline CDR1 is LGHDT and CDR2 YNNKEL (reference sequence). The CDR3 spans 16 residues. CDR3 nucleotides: TGTGCCAGCAGCCAAGGGACGGAAGGGCGCGGAAACACCATATATTTT. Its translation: CASSQGTEGRGNTIYF. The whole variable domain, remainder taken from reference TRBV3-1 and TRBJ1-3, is DTAVSQTPKYLVTQMGNDKSIKCEQNLGHDTMYWYKQDSKKFLKIMFSYNNKELIINETVPNRFSPKSPDKAHLNLHINSLELGDSAVYFCASSQGTEGRGNTIYFGEGSWLTVV.

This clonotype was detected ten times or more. The DNA for the CDR3 is TGTGCCAGCAGTTCTCCCCGGGGTTCGGGCTCCTACGAGCAGTACTTC. It is translated as CASSSPRGSGSYEQYF. V is TRBV6-2 or TRBV6-3 and J is TRBJ2-7, with D possibly matching TRBD2 (5 bases). V gave up 4 bases and J gave up 0 bases, with 16 bases separating them. This CDR3 has 16 amino acids. CDR1 is MNHEY, CDR2 SVGEGT, per germline.

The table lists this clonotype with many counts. The CDR3 protein is CAISVSGVQETQYF. The CDR3 nucleotides are TGTGCCATCAGCGTTAGCGGGGTACAAGAGACCCAGTACTTC. This chain connects TRBV10-3 to TRBJ2-5, with 8 bases matching TRBD2. The length of the CDR3 is 14 residues. The V gene end was trimmed by 6 bases and the J gene end by 2 bases; junction bases not matched to a gene: 5. CDR1 is ENHRY and CDR2 is SYGVKD in the germline V gene.

CDR3: CASSLWGYGYTF. The CDR3 DNA reads TGTGCCAGCAGCTTGTGGGGCTATGGCTACACCTTC. The chain joins TRBV5-6 to TRBJ1-2; D is unclear. The V and J ends lost 1 base and 4 bases respectively, with 5 bases between them. The CDR3 sequence is 12 residues long. The germline gives CDR1 SGHDT, CDR2 YYEEEE.

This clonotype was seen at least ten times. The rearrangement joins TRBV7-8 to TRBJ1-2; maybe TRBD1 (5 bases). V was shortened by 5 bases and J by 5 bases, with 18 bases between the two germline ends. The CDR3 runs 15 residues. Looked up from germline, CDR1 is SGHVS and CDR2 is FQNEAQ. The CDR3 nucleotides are TGTGCCAGCAGCGGGGTGGCGGGAGGGGTGTATGGCTACACCTTC. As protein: CASSGVAGGVYGYTF.

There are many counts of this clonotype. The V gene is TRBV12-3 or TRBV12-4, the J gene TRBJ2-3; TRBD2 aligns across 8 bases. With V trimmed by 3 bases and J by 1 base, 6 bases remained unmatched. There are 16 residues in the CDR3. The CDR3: CASSFILAGRTDTQYF. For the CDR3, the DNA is TGTGCCAGCAGTTTTATCCTAGCGGGTCGCACAGATACGCAGTATTTT.

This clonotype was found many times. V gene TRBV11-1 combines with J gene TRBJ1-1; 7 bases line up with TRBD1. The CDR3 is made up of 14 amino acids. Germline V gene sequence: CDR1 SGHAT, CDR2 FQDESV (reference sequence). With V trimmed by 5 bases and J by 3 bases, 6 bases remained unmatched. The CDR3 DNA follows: TGTGCCAGCAGCCTCGACAGGGACCACACTGAAGCTTTCTTT. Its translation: CASSLDRDHTEAFF.

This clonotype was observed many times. CDR3 sequence reads: CASSLDHYEQYF. For the CDR3, the DNA is TGTGCCAGCAGCTTGGATCACTACGAGCAGTACTTC. The chain recombines TRBV5-4 with TRBJ2-7; D is uncertain. Looked up from germline, CDR1 is SGHNT and CDR2 is YYREEE (reference sequence). The CDR3 has 12 amino acids. With 0 bases removed from V and 3 bases from J, the gap between germline ends came to 4 bases.

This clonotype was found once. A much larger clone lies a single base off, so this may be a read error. CDR3: CATSDFLETQYF. Written as DNA, the CDR3 is TGTGCCACCAGTGATTTTCTAGAGACCCAGTACTTC. This sequence joins TRBV24-1 and TRBJ2-5; no clear D gene. The CDR3 loop spans 12 amino acids. Trimming left V 1 base short and J 4 bases short, with 3 bases between. The germline gives CDR1 KGHDR, CDR2 SFDVKD.

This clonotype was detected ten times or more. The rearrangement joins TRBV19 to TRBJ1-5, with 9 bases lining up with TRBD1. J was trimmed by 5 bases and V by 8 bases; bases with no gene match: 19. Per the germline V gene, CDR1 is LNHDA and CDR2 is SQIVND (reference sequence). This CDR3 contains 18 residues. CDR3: CASVKTPGQGAVDQPQHF. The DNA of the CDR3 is TGTGCCAGTGTGAAAACTCCGGGACAGGGTGCTGTAGATCAGCCCCAGCATTTT.

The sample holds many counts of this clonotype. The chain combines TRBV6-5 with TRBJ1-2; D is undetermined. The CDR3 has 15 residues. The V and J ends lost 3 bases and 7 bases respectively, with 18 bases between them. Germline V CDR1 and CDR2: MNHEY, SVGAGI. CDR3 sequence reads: CASSYLADDSSGYTF. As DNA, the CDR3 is TGTGCCAGCAGTTATTTGGCGGATGATTCCTCTGGCTACACCTTC.

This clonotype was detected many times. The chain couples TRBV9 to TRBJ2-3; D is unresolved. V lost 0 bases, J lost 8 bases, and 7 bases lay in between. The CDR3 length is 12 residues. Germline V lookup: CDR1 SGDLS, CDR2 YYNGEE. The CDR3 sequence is CASSVDDRTQYF. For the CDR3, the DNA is TGTGCCAGCAGCGTAGATGATCGTACGCAGTATTTT.